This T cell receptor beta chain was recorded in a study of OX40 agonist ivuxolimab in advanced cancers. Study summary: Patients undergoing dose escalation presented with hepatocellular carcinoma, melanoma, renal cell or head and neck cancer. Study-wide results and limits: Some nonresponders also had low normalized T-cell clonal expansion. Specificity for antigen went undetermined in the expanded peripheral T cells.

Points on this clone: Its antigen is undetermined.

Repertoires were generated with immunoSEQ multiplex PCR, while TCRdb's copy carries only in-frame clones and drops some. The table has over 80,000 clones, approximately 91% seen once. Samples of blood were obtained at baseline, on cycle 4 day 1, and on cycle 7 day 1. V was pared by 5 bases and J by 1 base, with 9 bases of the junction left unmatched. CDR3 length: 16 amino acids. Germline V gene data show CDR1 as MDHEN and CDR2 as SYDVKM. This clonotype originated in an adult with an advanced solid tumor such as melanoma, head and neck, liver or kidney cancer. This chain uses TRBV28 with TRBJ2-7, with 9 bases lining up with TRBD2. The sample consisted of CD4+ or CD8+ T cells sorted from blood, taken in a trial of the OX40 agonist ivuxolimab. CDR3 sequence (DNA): TGTGCCAGCAGTACCCCCCGGACTAGCGAGTCCTACGAGCAGTACTTC. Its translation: CASSTPRTSESYEQYF.